The rows below give T cell receptor beta chains drawn from one sample of a study of blood T cell repertoires in COVID-19. Produced via immunoSEQ multiplex PCR; TCRdb's table is partial and in-frame only. The table lists roughly 70,000 clones, nearly 90% of them singletons, with about 2.7% in the top ten. Sequenced input: peripheral blood. These receptors were taken from a man between 65 and 79 years old with active or convalescent COVID-19. Both conserved end residues are part of each CDR3. D genes are given only for firm matches. A row's size may be missing; if present it is once, few, many or a size class.

len	v_gene	j_gene	abundance	d_gene	CDR3nt	CDR3aa
12	TRBV6-5	TRBJ2-1	NA	TRBD2	TGTGCCAGTAGGGGAGGGGTGAATGAGCAGTTCTTC	CASRGGVNEQFF
13	TRBV30	TRBJ1-1	NA	TRBD1	TGTGCGGTAGGACAGGGAGCAGGAACTGAAGCTTTCTTT	CAVGQGAGTEAFF
12	TRBV25-1	TRBJ2-1	NA	NA	TGTGCCAGCAGCCCCAGATACAATGAGCAGTTCTTC	CASSPRYNEQFF
15	TRBV24-1	TRBJ2-7	NA	NA	TGTGCCACAGCTGACCTAAGGGGGGGAGCCCACGAGCAGTACTTC	CATADLRGGAHEQYF
18	TRBV2	TRBJ2-3	NA	TRBD2	TGTGCCAGCAGTATGGTTGGTAGCGGGAGAGTGAGGACAGATACGCAGTATTTT	CASSMVGSGRVRTDTQYF
14	TRBV5-1	TRBJ1-2	NA	NA	TGCGCCAGCAGCTTGGGACTAATAGAGAAGGGCTACACCTTC	CASSLGLIEKGYTF
15	TRBV6-6	TRBJ1-6	NA	NA	TGTGCCAGCAGCCAAGACAGTACTTATAATTCACCCCTCCACTTT	CASSQDSTYNSPLHF
14	TRBV7-2	TRBJ2-7	once	NA	TGTGCCAGCAGCTTAGTAGGAAGGAGCTACGAGCAGTACTTC	CASSLVGRSYEQYF
14	TRBV5-1	TRBJ2-5	NA	NA	TGCGCCAGCGGAACCCAGGGGTTACAAGAGACCCAGTACTTC	CASGTQGLQETQYF
12	TRBV30	TRBJ1-1	few	NA	TGTGCCTGGACAACTCGGGACACTGAAGCTTTCTTT	CAWTTRDTEAFF
14	TRBV7-8	TRBJ2-2	NA	NA	TGTGCCAGCAAAGAACTAGCGAACACCGGGGAGCTGTTTTTT	CASKELANTGELFF
15	TRBV6-5	TRBJ2-7	NA	NA	TGTGCCAGCAGGACCGACAGGTTGAGCTCCTACGAGCAGTACTTC	CASRTDRLSSYEQYF
15	TRBV10-3	TRBJ1-2	NA	NA	TGTGCCATCAGTGAAAGTAGGGGGGGCGCATCTGGCTACACCTTC	CAISESRGGASGYTF
17	TRBV2	TRBJ2-2	NA	TRBD2	TGTGCCAGCAGTGAAGGTAGCGGGAGCCCGAGCACCGGGGAGCTGTTTTTT	CASSEGSGSPSTGELFF
13	TRBV19	TRBJ2-6	NA	NA	TGTGCCAGTACCCCGGGTGGGGCCAACGTCCTGACTTTC	CASTPGGANVLTF
14	TRBV11-2	TRBJ1-3	few	NA	TGTGCCAGCAGCCCCGTCCGGGGGGGAAACACCATATATTTT	CASSPVRGGNTIYF
15	TRBV5-4	TRBJ1-2	NA	NA	TGTGCCAGCAGCTTGGTTGGGGCTTCGGGTGATGGCTACACCTTC	CASSLVGASGDGYTF
13	TRBV6-5	TRBJ1-5	NA	NA	TGTGCCAGCCGGCGGGGGATTGATCAGCCCCAGCATTTT	CASRRGIDQPQHF
17	TRBV29-1	TRBJ2-1	NA	TRBD2	TGCAGCGTTGCTGGTGTTGGCGGGAGAGAAACCTACAATGAGCAGTTCTTC	CSVAGVGGRETYNEQFF
14	TRBV20-1	TRBJ2-7	once	TRBD1	TGCAGTGCTAGTCTTTCCGGACAGGGGTACGAGCAGTACTTC	CSASLSGQGYEQYF
14	TRBV6-5	TRBJ1-1	NA	NA	TGTGCCAGCAGGGAGCATAGGCCGAACACTGAAGCTTTCTTT	CASREHRPNTEAFF
15	TRBV6-5	TRBJ1-4	NA	NA	TGTGCCAGCAGTTACAGCGGAAACAATAATGAAAAACTGTTTTTT	CASSYSGNNNEKLFF
16	TRBV6-4	TRBJ2-2	NA	TRBD2	TGTGCCAGCAGTGGGTTAGCGGGGGGTGTGCTCGGGGAGCTGTTTTTT	CASSGLAGGVLGELFF
14	TRBV27	TRBJ2-1	few	TRBD2	TGTGCCAGCGTACTTCTAGCGGGGGGGGGTGAGCAGTTCTTC	CASVLLAGGGEQFF
13	TRBV25-1	TRBJ1-1	NA	TRBD1	TGTGCCAGCAGATCTAGGGGGCCGGGTGAAGCTTTCTTT	CASRSRGPGEAFF
14	TRBV5-8	TRBJ2-1	NA	NA	TGTGCCAGCAGCCGGGGGACGGGCTACAATGAGCAGTTCTTC	CASSRGTGYNEQFF